Below are 18 T cell receptor beta chains sequenced from a single sample in a study of T-cell memory formation after mild COVID-19. TCRdb re-called the 5' RACE reads through MiXCR, storing one row per CDR3 protein. The sample has approximately 410,000 distinct CDR3 sequences, under 25% seen once. Sequencing used PBMCs or a T cell subset sorted from them (not recorded which). These receptors originate from an adult woman who had mild COVID-19 (a few samples of this study predate the infection). Cell type and time point are not known.

This CDR3 reads CSVWETGELFF. The CDR3 nucleotides are TGCAGCGTTTGGGAGACCGGGGAGCTGTTTTTT. This rearrangement joins TRBV29-1 to TRBJ2-2; TRBD2 is a possible D gene (5 bases). V lost 5 bases to trimming and J lost 5 bases, with 6 bases between them. Germline V gene lookup returns CDR1 SQVTM and CDR2 ANQGSEA. The CDR3 is 11 residues long.

This clonotype came up a few times. The chain joins TRBV20-1 to TRBJ2-1, with no clear D. Trimming left V 6 bases short and J 10 bases short, with 13 bases between. The CDR3 loop spans 11 amino acids. Germline CDR1 is DFQATT and CDR2 is SNEGSKA (reference sequence). Written as DNA, the CDR3 is TGCAGTGCCCCCGAGGTCGGGGAGCAGTTCTTC. Protein sequence: CSAPEVGEQFF.

V and J are TRBV9 and TRBJ2-3, with 8 bases fitting TRBD2. The CDR3 extends over 15 amino acids. With V trimmed by 8 bases and J by 1 base, 9 bases remained unmatched. From germline, CDR1 is SGDLS and CDR2 YYNGEE. The CDR3 reads CASTTGGQRTDTQYF. The CDR3 DNA reads as TGTGCCAGTACTACGGGGGGGCAGCGCACAGATACGCAGTATTTT.

The chain joins TRBV12-3 or TRBV12-4 to TRBJ1-1; TRBD1 might be the D (5 bases). The CDR3 runs to 16 residues. V was trimmed by 6 bases and J by 5 bases, leaving 22 bases between them. CDR3 loop: CASRTSGGEGKTEAFF. As DNA, the CDR3 is TGTGCCAGCAGAACCTCGGGGGGGGAAGGGAAGACTGAAGCTTTCTTT.

A few counts support this clonotype. CDR3 coding DNA: TGTGCCAGCAGTTTGCAGGGATCAGTGTCCGAGCAGTACTTC. It codes for CASSLQGSVSEQYF. The V gene is TRBV12-3 or TRBV12-4, the J gene TRBJ2-7, with a possible D match to TRBD1 (5 bases). Between the trimmed V and J ends, which lost 3 bases and 6 bases, there was a span of 15 bases. The CDR3 runs to 14 residues.

This clonotype was detected a few times. The J gene is TRBJ1-2, the V gene TRBV4-1; 12 positions agree with TRBD1. Losses at the gene ends were 3 bases for V and 6 bases for J; bases not matched to a gene: 5. Germline V lookup: CDR1 MGHRA, CDR2 YSYEKL. The CDR3 is 15 residues long. The CDR3 sequence: CASSQLGQGADGYTF. The DNA of the CDR3 is TGCGCCAGCAGCCAGCTGGGACAGGGGGCGGATGGCTACACCTTC.

A word on this clonotype: One end of the junction does not line up with germline, which may come from a read error. This chain joins TRBV5-5 and TRBJ2-4; D unclear. Germline CDR1 SGHKS, CDR2 YYEKEE (reference sequence). This CDR3 has 14 residues. The CDR3 is CASNLKEIKNIQYF. Here the CDR3 DNA reads TGTGCCAGCAACTTGAAAGAAATCAAAAACATTCAGTACTTC.

The chain employs TRBV30 and TRBJ2-6; a weak D match, TRBD2 (5 bases). CDR1 is GTSNPN, CDR2 SVGIG, per germline (reference sequence). V lost 8 bases, J lost 1 base, and 12 bases lay in between. CDR3 size: 14 residues. The CDR3 nucleotides are TGTGCCCGACTACGACAATCTGGGGCCAACGTCCTGACTTTC. It yields the protein CARLRQSGANVLTF.

V and J are TRBV5-1 and TRBJ1-6; D not resolved. CDR3 length equals 16 residues. Trimming took 1 base from V and 7 from J, leaving 15 bases between them. Germline V lookup: CDR1 SGHRS, CDR2 YFSETQ. CDR3 amino acids: CASSLYRETKNSPLHF. The CDR3 DNA sequence: TGCGCCAGCAGCTTGTATCGGGAAACAAAGAATTCACCCCTCCACTTT.

V usage is TRBV11-1 and J usage is TRBJ2-7; 12 nucleotides agree with TRBD1. Germline CDR1 SGHAT, CDR2 FQDESV (reference sequence). V dropped 5 bases and J dropped 6; count of bases not matched to a gene: 2. This CDR3 comprises 13 residues. The CDR3 nucleotides are TGTGCCAGCAGCCGGGACAGGGGGCGCGAGCAGTACTTC. It specifies CASSRDRGREQYF. Full variable domain (outside the CDR3, taken from reference TRBV11-1 and TRBJ2-7): EAEVAQSPRYKITEKSQAVAFWCDPISGHATLYWYRQILGQGPELLVQFQDESVVDDSQLPKDRFSAERLKGVDSTLKIQPAELGDSAMYLCASSRDRGREQYFGPGTRLTVT.

This clonotype was seen a few times. The chain has TRBV4-3 and TRBJ2-3; 7 nucleotides match TRBD2. The germline V gene encodes CDR1 LGHNA and CDR2 YSLEER. The trim removed 0 bases at V and 2 bases at J, leaving 11 bases unmatched. The CDR3 totals 18 residues. DNA of the CDR3: TGCGCCAGCAGCCAAGATTGGGGGAGGGCGAGTCCCACAGATACGCAGTATTTT. This encodes CASSQDWGRASPTDTQYF.

The rearrangement links TRBV20-1 to TRBJ2-2; D might be TRBD1 (6 bases). Trimming cost V 6 bases and J 8 bases, with 10 bases left between them. Germline lookup yields CDR1 DFQATT and CDR2 SNEGSKA (reference sequence). The CDR3 consists of 11 residues. The CDR3 region has the DNA TGCAGTGCCACAGGGTCAGGGGAGCTGTTTTTT. Its translation: CSATGSGELFF.

This clonotype was found once. The chain recombines TRBV7-8 with TRBJ2-1, with D possibly matching TRBD1 (5 bases). This CDR3 contains 14 residues. Germline CDR1 and CDR2: SGHVS and FQNEAQ. V shed 8 bases and J shed 2 bases, with 13 bases lying between them. Here the CDR3 reads CASSSAGTYNEQFF. The CDR3 bases are TGTGCCAGCTCCTCTGCAGGGACCTACAATGAGCAGTTCTTC.

This CDR3 reads CSAPVGGNPTAQQYF. The CDR3 DNA follows: TGCAGTGCCCCGGTTGGGGGAAACCCTACTGCCCAGCAGTACTTC. The chain carries TRBV20-1 and TRBJ2-7; D is possibly TRBD1 or TRBD2 (5 bases each). The germline V and J ends were trimmed by 6 bases and 8 bases, with 26 bases remaining between them. Germline V lookup: CDR1 DFQATT, CDR2 SNEGSKA (reference sequence). This CDR3 is built from 15 residues.

This clonotype was seen a few times. The V gene is TRBV4-2, the J gene TRBJ2-7; D is undetermined. The ends were cut back, 1 base at V and 0 bases at J, with 16 bases in the middle. This CDR3 has 17 amino acids. CDR1 LGHNA and CDR2 YNFKEQ come from the germline V gene. CDR3 sequence reads: CASSQVQIGGGSYEQYF. CDR3 nucleotides: TGTGCCAGCAGCCAAGTCCAGATCGGCGGTGGCTCCTACGAGCAGTACTTC.

The chain has TRBV12-3 or TRBV12-4 and TRBJ2-7; D remains unclear. The V gene lost 2 bases and the J gene lost 5 bases, with 7 bases spanning the gap. The CDR3 totals 12 residues. CDR3 residues: CASSLFPNEQYF. CDR3 in DNA: TGTGCCAGCAGTTTATTTCCTAACGAGCAGTACTTC.

The chain employs TRBV10-3 and TRBJ2-1; 8 bases match TRBD1. J gave up 10 bases and V 6 bases, and 11 bases lay outside the gene matches. CDR1 ENHRY and CDR2 SYGVKD come from the germline V gene. The CDR3 loop spans 14 amino acids. The CDR3 nucleotides are TGTGCCATCAGGGGGACAGGCTCACTTTTAGAGCAGTTCTTC. The encoded protein is CAIRGTGSLLEQFF.

The chain links TRBV5-4 to TRBJ2-5; 8 nucleotides align to TRBD2. The junction had 8 bases not matched to a gene; V was cut back by 5 bases and J by 2 bases. CDR1 SGHNT and CDR2 YYREEE come from the germline V gene (reference sequence). This CDR3 is 15 amino acids long. DNA for the CDR3: TGTGCCAGCAGACGTGATCGGGGGGGGCAAGAGACCCAGTACTTC. It specifies CASRRDRGGQETQYF.